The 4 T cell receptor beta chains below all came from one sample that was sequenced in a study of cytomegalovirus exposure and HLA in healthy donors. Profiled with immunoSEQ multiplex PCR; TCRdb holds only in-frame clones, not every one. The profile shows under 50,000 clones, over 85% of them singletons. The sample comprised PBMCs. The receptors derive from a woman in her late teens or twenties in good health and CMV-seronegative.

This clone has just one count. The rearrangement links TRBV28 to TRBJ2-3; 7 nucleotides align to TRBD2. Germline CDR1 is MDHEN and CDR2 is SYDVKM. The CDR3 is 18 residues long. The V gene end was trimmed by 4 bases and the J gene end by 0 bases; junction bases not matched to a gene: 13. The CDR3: CASSSYAVGAGSTDTQYF. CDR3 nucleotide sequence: TGTGCCAGCAGTTCCTACGCCGTAGGAGCGGGAAGCACAGATACGCAGTATTTT.

The CDR3 coding sequence is TGTGCCAGCAGTGAACTTACCGGGACAGGGAATTCACCCCTCCACTTT. Protein: CASSELTGTGNSPLHF. The gene calls are TRBV6-1 and TRBJ1-6; TRBD1 matches 9 bases. The J segment lost 7 bases and the V segment lost 2 bases, leaving 6 bases of the junction unmatched. CDR1 is MNHNS, CDR2 SASEGT, per germline. The CDR3 contains 16 residues.

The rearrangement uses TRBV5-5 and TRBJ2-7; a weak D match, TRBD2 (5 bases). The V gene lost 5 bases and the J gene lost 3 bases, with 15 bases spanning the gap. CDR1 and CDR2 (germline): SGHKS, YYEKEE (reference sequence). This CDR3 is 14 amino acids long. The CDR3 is CASSFTGVLYEQYF. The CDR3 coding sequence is TGTGCCAGCAGTTTTACCGGGGTACTCTACGAGCAGTACTTC.

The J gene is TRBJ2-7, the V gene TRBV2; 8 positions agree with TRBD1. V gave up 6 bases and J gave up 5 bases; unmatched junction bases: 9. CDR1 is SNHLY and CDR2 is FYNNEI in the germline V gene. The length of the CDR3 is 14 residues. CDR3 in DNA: TGTGCCAGCAGAACACCGGACAGGGCGGACGAGCAGTACTTC. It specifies CASRTPDRADEQYF.